The clone carrying this T cell receptor (beta chain) has ten or more counts. This sample was included in a study of regulatory T cells in long-lasting Graves disease. Investigators prepared the TCR beta libraries by applying iRepertoire HTBI primers and Arm-PCR of CDR3 regions. TCRdb redid the calling of the multiplex PCR reads with MiXCR, one entry per CDR3 protein. Here the sample spans about 470,000 distinct CDR3 sequences, just under 15% being singletons. Trimming cost V 0 bases and J 3 bases, with 9 bases left between them. Per the germline V gene, CDR1 is SGHTA and CDR2 is FQGNSA. There are 14 residues in the CDR3. Time point of the sample: newly diagnosed GD, antithyroid drugs for less than 3 months. RNA isolated from PBMCs was used to make the TCR library. This same sample was also part of a study on T cells in Graves' hyperthyroidism and ophthalmopathy. That publication notes: Peripheral blood also featured most of the thyroid clonotypes expanded above 0.001.

The clonotype originates from a woman in her 30s with Graves disease. The specimen was peripheral blood mononuclear cells (PBMCs), collected at new diagnosis, from a patient treated with antithyroid drugs. The chain carries TRBV7-2 and TRBJ2-7, with D perhaps matching TRBD1 (5 bases). The CDR3 region is CASSLAHRFYEQYF. In DNA, the CDR3 is TGTGCCAGCAGCTTAGCGCACAGGTTCTACGAGCAGTACTTC.